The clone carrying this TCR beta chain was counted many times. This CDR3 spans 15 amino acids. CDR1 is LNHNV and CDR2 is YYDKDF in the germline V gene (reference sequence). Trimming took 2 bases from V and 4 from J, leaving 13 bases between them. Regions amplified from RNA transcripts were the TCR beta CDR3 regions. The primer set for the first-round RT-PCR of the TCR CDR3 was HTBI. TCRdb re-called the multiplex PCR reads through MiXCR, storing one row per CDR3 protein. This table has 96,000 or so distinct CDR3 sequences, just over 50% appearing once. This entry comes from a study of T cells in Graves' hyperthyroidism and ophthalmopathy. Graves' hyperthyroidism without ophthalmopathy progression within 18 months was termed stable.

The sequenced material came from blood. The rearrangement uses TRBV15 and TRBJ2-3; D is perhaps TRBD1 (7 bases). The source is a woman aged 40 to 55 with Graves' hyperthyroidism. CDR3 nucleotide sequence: TGTGCCACCAGCAGATCCACAGGGGAGGCAGATACGCAGTATTTT. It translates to CATSRSTGEADTQYF.